These 15 T cell receptor beta chains originate from one sample sequenced in a study of T cell repertoires in cytomegalovirus infection. Each CDR3 protein is one row after TCRdb ran MiXCR on the reads. The sample lists around 270,000 distinct CDR3 sequences, around 8.7% occurring once. The sample taken for sequencing was PBMCs. The receptors stem from a human donor in good health (CMV status not recorded). Some clones in this sample may be carry-over from other donors' samples.

This clonotype came up many times. The V gene is TRBV7-9, the J gene TRBJ2-2; D tentatively fits TRBD1 or TRBD2 (5 bases each). The CDR3 length is 18 residues. Germline CDR1 is SEHNR and CDR2 is FQNEAQ (reference sequence). Deletions cut 10 bases from V and 1 base from J, with 25 bases between. CDR3 region: CATPGPGSYRRNTGELFF. In DNA form, the CDR3 reads TGTGCCACCCCCGGACCAGGGAGTTATCGACGGAACACCGGGGAGCTGTTTTTT.

This chain connects TRBV20-1 to TRBJ2-2; no definite D call. Germline V gene lookup returns CDR1 DFQATT and CDR2 SNEGSKA (reference sequence). Between the trimmed V and J ends, which lost 1 base and 5 bases, there was a span of 11 bases. This CDR3 is built from 14 residues. CDR3 region: CSARVDGTTGELFF. As DNA, the CDR3 is TGCAGTGCTAGAGTGGACGGTACGACCGGGGAGCTGTTTTTT.

The V and J genes are TRBV6-2 or TRBV6-3 and TRBJ2-7; D unclear. Trimming stripped 5 bases from V and 2 bases from J, with 7 bases between. The CDR3 loop spans 12 amino acids. Germline CDR1 and CDR2: MNHEY and SVGEGT. The CDR3 DNA sequence: TGTGCCAGCAGTGACCTACCCTACGAGCAGTACTTC. Translating it yields CASSDLPYEQYF.

In this sample, this clonotype turned up many times. The chain links TRBV12-3 or TRBV12-4 to TRBJ1-6; unclear D gene. The germline V and J ends were trimmed by 5 bases and 7 bases, with 9 bases remaining between them. The CDR3 spans 13 residues. DNA of the CDR3: TGTGCCAGCAGTCGCGGGGAAAATTCACCCCTCCACTTT. Protein product: CASSRGENSPLHF.

This clonotype came up a few times. This rearrangement joins TRBV6-1 to TRBJ1-5, with TRBD1 matching 8 bases. The CDR3 length is 16 residues. Germline CDR1 and CDR2: MNHNS and SASEGT. V trimming: 4 bases; J trimming: 1 base; junction bases outside the gene matches: 6. The CDR3: CASSARTGPSNQPQHF. The CDR3 region has the DNA TGTGCCAGCAGTGCTAGGACAGGGCCAAGCAATCAGCCCCAGCATTTT.

This clonotype was observed at least ten times. This chain links TRBV11-2 with TRBJ1-1, with D tentatively TRBD1 (6 bases). The CDR3 contains 11 residues. V lost 4 bases and J lost 11, with 11 bases in between. Germline V gene lookup returns CDR1 SGHAT and CDR2 FQNNGV. DNA for the CDR3: TGTGCCAGCAGCTCAGGGGTGTGGGCTTTCTTT. Amino acid sequence: CASSSGVWAFF. Filled out from reference TRBV11-2 and TRBJ1-1, the complete variable domain reads EAGVAQSPRYKIIEKRQSVAFWCNPISGHATLYWYQQILGQGPKLLIQFQNNGVVDDSQLPKDRFSAERLKGVDSTLKIQPAKLEDSAVYLCASSSGVWAFFGQGTRLTVV.

The chain carries TRBV30 and TRBJ1-1; D is ambiguous. The CDR3 totals 12 residues. Germline lookup yields CDR1 GTSNPN and CDR2 SVGIG (reference sequence). The V and J ends lost 8 bases and 0 bases respectively, with 10 bases between them. CDR3 bases: TGTGCCACCGGGAGTTTGAACACTGAAGCTTTCTTT. Translating gives CATGSLNTEAFF.

This clonotype was seen ten or more times. The chain carries TRBV6-2 or TRBV6-3 and TRBJ1-5; D gene uncertain. Trimming cost V 2 bases and J 9 bases, with 5 bases left between them. The germline V gene encodes CDR1 MNHEY and CDR2 SVGEGT. The CDR3 runs to 11 residues. CDR3 DNA sequence: TGTGCCAGCAGTTACGCCGGGCCCCAGCATTTT. It translates to CASSYAGPQHF.

This clonotype has ten or more counts. The chain employs TRBV7-6 and TRBJ1-3; D is unclear. Germline V CDR1 and CDR2: SGHVS, FNYEAQ. V lost 6 bases, J lost 3 bases, and 15 bases lay in between. The CDR3 has 15 amino acids. CDR3 sequence reads: CASSLIVDSGNTIYF. CDR3 DNA sequence: TGTGCCAGCAGTTTGATAGTGGATAGTGGAAACACCATATATTTT.

J is TRBJ2-7 and V is TRBV5-1, with 7 bases that match TRBD2. Germline V gene lookup returns CDR1 SGHRS and CDR2 YFSETQ. Germline trimming cut 3 bases from V and 5 bases from J; bases unmatched to any gene: 8. The CDR3 loop spans 14 amino acids. As DNA, the CDR3 is TGCGCCAGCAGCTCGCGACGGGGGGACCACGAGCAGTACTTC. Translated, it gives CASSSRRGDHEQYF.

This clonotype was counted ten times or more. This chain joins TRBV28 and TRBJ1-2, with 8 bases aligning to TRBD1. Germline loops: CDR1 MDHEN, CDR2 SYDVKM. The CDR3 spans 13 residues. V dropped 7 bases and J dropped 3; count of bases not matched to a gene: 4. The CDR3 region is CASIQGADYGYTF. In DNA form, the CDR3 reads TGTGCCAGCATTCAGGGGGCGGACTATGGCTACACCTTC.

This clonotype was observed at least ten times. The V gene is TRBV6-2 or TRBV6-3, the J gene TRBJ1-6, with 8 bases that match TRBD1. The CDR3 length is 14 residues. Germline trimming cut 10 bases from V and 7 bases from J; bases unmatched to any gene: 9. The germline gives CDR1 MNHEY, CDR2 SVGEGT. The CDR3 nucleotides are TGTGCCACTGTGGACAGGGTCAAAAATTCACCCCTCCACTTT. Its translation: CATVDRVKNSPLHF.

The rearrangement joins TRBV5-5 to TRBJ2-1; 8 nucleotides line up with TRBD2. Germline trimming cut 1 base from V and 10 bases from J; bases unmatched to any gene: 7. Germline V gives CDR1 SGHKS, CDR2 YYEKEE (reference sequence). There are 14 residues in the CDR3. The CDR3, as DNA: TGTGCCAGCAGCTTGTCGGGGGGGCCGAAAGAGCAGTTCTTC. Translating gives CASSLSGGPKEQFF. The whole variable domain, remainder taken from reference TRBV5-5 and TRBJ2-1, is DAGVTQSPTHLIKTRGQQVTLRCSPISGHKSVSWYQQVLGQGPQFIFQYYEKEERGRGNFPDRFSARQFPNYSSELNVNALLLGDSALYLCASSLSGGPKEQFFGPGTRLTVL.

In this sample, this clonotype turned up many times. The chain couples TRBV7-2 to TRBJ2-7; TRBD2 might be the D (6 bases). Germline V lookup: CDR1 SGHTA, CDR2 FQGNSA. Deletions cut 8 bases from V and 0 bases from J, with 20 bases between. CDR3 size: 16 residues. Here the CDR3 reads CASRREPTGASYEQYF. The CDR3, as DNA: TGTGCCAGCCGGAGAGAGCCGACGGGAGCCTCCTACGAGCAGTACTTC.

This clonotype was counted ten times or more. The chain couples TRBV7-2 to TRBJ1-1; D gene ambiguous. V was trimmed by 1 base and J by 5 bases, leaving 17 bases between them. Germline V gene lookup returns CDR1 SGHTA and CDR2 FQGNSA. The CDR3 consists of 16 residues. The CDR3 loop reads CASSLGSAQLMTEAFF. The CDR3 nucleotides are TGTGCCAGCAGCTTAGGATCGGCACAGTTGATGACTGAAGCTTTCTTT.